Below are 13 T cell receptor beta chains sequenced from a single sample in a study of shared clonotypes between healthy human individuals. Using immunoSEQ multiplex PCR, the repertoire was profiled, and TCRdb retains in-frame clones only, with some absent. Here the sample spans roughly 400,000 clones, 96% being singletons. The material sequenced was memory CD8+ T cells sorted from blood. Subset of the sample: CD45RO+ cells pooled with CCR7-negative TemRA cells. The receptors shown here come from a man aged 25 to 40 in good health.

V and J are TRBV7-2 and TRBJ1-1; no firm D call. There are 14 residues in the CDR3. Germline-derived CDR1 and CDR2 are SGHTA and FQGNSA. V lost 1 base and J lost 0, with 6 bases in between. CDR3 bases: TGTGCCAGCAGCTTAGACAGAATGAACACTGAAGCTTTCTTT. This codes for CASSLDRMNTEAFF.

The chain couples TRBV14 to TRBJ2-3; TRBD2 might be the D (7 bases). CDR3 length equals 18 residues. V was pared by 3 bases and J by 3 bases, with 22 bases between. The germline gives CDR1 SGHDN, CDR2 FVKESK. CDR3 nucleotide sequence: TGTGCCAGCAGCCACACACACCGAGGGGGGGAGTCGACAGATACGCAGTATTTT. Translating gives CASSHTHRGGESTDTQYF.

Only a few counts were recorded for this clone. The chain is built from TRBV10-1 and TRBJ1-2; the D is unclear. Germline V gene data show CDR1 as WNHNN and CDR2 as SYGVQD (reference sequence). The CDR3 has 14 residues. Between the trimmed V and J ends, which lost 3 bases and 0 bases, there was a span of 8 bases. The CDR3 here is CASSEGSANYGYTF. DNA of the CDR3: TGCGCCAGCAGTGAAGGGAGCGCTAACTATGGCTACACCTTC.

The chain recombines TRBV6-5 with TRBJ2-6; D gene unclear. This CDR3 is 15 amino acids long. Germline V gene lookup returns CDR1 MNHEY and CDR2 SVGAGI. V gave up 0 bases and J gave up 2 bases, with 5 bases separating them. The CDR3 DNA sequence: TGTGCCAGCAGTTACTCCTTAACTGGGGCCAACGTCCTGACTTTC. Its translation: CASSYSLTGANVLTF.

The table lists this clone with a count of one. This sequence joins TRBV10-3 and TRBJ1-3; tentatively, D is TRBD1 (6 bases). Germline V lookup: CDR1 ENHRY, CDR2 SYGVKD. The CDR3 contains 15 residues. V lost 2 bases and J lost 2, with 10 bases in between. CDR3 DNA sequence: TGTGCCATCAGTGAGGGGGGCCGCCCTGGAAACACCATATATTTT. Protein product: CAISEGGRPGNTIYF.

The rearrangement links TRBV28 to TRBJ2-7; 8 positions agree with TRBD2. The CDR3 has 15 residues. V gave up 6 bases and J gave up 4 bases; unmatched junction bases: 11. The germline gives CDR1 MDHEN, CDR2 SYDVKM. The CDR3 bases are TGTGCCAGCAGCTCCGGGACGTCGGGGGGGTACGAGCAGTACTTC. Translated, it gives CASSSGTSGGYEQYF.

This clone was recorded only once. V usage is TRBV9 and J usage is TRBJ2-2, with unresolved D. CDR3 length: 14 residues. The germline V and J ends were trimmed by 1 base and 1 base, with 5 bases remaining between them. Germline V gene lookup returns CDR1 SGDLS and CDR2 YYNGEE. CDR3 protein: CASSVQWNTGELFF. The CDR3 DNA is TGTGCCAGCAGCGTACAATGGAACACCGGGGAGCTGTTTTTT.

This clone was seen just once. As DNA, the CDR3 is TGTGCCAGCAGTGATAGCGGGAGAACTGGGGCCAACGTCCTGACTTTC. Protein sequence: CASSDSGRTGANVLTF. The rearrangement uses TRBV6-1 and TRBJ2-6; 9 bases line up with TRBD2. Germline loops: CDR1 MNHNS, CDR2 SASEGT. V was clipped by 3 bases and J by 2 bases; unmatched bases: 2. This CDR3 spans 16 amino acids.

The genes are TRBV2 and TRBJ1-3; D ambiguous. Trimming stripped 5 bases from V and 7 bases from J, with 6 bases between. This CDR3 is 11 amino acids long. The germline V gene encodes CDR1 SNHLY and CDR2 FYNNEI. CDR3 in DNA: TGTGCCAGCAGTTTCGATAACACCATATATTTT. It specifies CASSFDNTIYF.

The chain links TRBV6-4 to TRBJ1-2, with TRBD1 as a possible D gene (5 bases). This CDR3 has 14 residues. Germline CDR1 MRHNA, CDR2 SNTAGT. V lost 4 bases to trimming and J lost 0 bases, with 9 bases between them. In DNA form, the CDR3 reads TGTGCCAGCAGTGTCTCGGGGGCTAACTATGGCTACACCTTC. Translating gives CASSVSGANYGYTF.

V gene TRBV28 combines with J gene TRBJ2-1, with 8 bases lining up with TRBD2. This CDR3 contains 15 residues. Germline CDR1 reads MDHEN; CDR2 reads SYDVKM. After removal of 1 base from V and 8 bases from J, the junction contained 7 bases not matched to a gene. The chain's CDR3 is CASSLSGTSVYEQFF. The CDR3 region has the DNA TGTGCCAGCAGTTTATCCGGGACTAGTGTCTATGAGCAGTTCTTC. Looking up the rest from reference TRBV28 and TRBJ2-1 gives the full variable domain: DVKVTQSSRYLVKRTGEKVFLECVQDMDHENMFWYRQDPGLGLRLIYFSYDVKMKEKGDIPEGYSVSREKKERFSLILESASTNQTSMYLCASSLSGTSVYEQFFGPGTRLTVL.

The chain employs TRBV5-1 and TRBJ2-6; 7 bases map to TRBD1. The ends lost 1 base at V and 4 bases at J; junction bases unmatched: 5. Per the germline V gene, CDR1 is SGHRS and CDR2 is YFSETQ. The CDR3 sequence is 16 residues long. The CDR3 loop is CASSLPGGTGANVLTF. The CDR3 DNA reads as TGCGCCAGCAGCTTGCCAGGGGGTACCGGGGCCAACGTCCTGACTTTC. The full variable domain, in which reference TRBV5-1 and TRBJ2-6 provide the parts outside the CDR3, is KAGVTQTPRYLIKTRGQQVTLSCSPISGHRSVSWYQQTPGQGLQFLFEYFSETQRNKGNFPGRFSGRQFSNSRSEMNVSTLELGDSALYLCASSLPGGTGANVLTFGAGSRLTVL.

This clone occurred once. This chain connects TRBV9 to TRBJ2-2; 7 bases match TRBD2. Looked up from germline, CDR1 is SGDLS and CDR2 is YYNGEE. J was trimmed by 1 base and V by 0 bases; bases with no gene match: 12. This CDR3 is 19 amino acids long. Written as DNA, the CDR3 is TGTGCCAGCAGCGTAGTTAGTCTAGCGGACTCTCGGAACACCGGGGAGCTGTTTTTT. It specifies CASSVVSLADSRNTGELFF.